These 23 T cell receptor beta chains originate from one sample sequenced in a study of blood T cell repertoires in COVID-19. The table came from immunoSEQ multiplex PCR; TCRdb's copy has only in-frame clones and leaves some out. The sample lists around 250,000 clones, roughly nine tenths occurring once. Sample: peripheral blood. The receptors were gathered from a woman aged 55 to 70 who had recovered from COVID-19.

The CDR3 nucleotides are TGCGCCAGCAGCCATAACAACGGGAACTCTGGAAACACCATATATTTT. Translating it yields CASSHNNGNSGNTIYF. V gene TRBV4-1 combines with J gene TRBJ1-3; D is unclear. Germline V CDR1 and CDR2: MGHRA, YSYEKL. V gave up 3 bases and J gave up 0 bases, with 12 bases separating them. The CDR3 runs 16 residues.

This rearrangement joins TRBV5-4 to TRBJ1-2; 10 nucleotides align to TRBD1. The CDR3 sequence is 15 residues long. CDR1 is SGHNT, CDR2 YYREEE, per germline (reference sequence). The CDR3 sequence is CVGEGQGRYNYGYTF. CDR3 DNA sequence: TGTGTAGGAGAGGGACAGGGGCGTTATAACTATGGCTACACCTTC.

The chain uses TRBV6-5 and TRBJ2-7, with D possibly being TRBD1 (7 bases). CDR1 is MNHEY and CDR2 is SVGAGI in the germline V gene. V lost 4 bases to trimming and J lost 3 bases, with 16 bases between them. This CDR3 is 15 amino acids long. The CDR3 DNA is TGTGCCAGCAGTTCTGACAGGGCGGGAATCTACGAGCAGTACTTC. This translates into CASSSDRAGIYEQYF.

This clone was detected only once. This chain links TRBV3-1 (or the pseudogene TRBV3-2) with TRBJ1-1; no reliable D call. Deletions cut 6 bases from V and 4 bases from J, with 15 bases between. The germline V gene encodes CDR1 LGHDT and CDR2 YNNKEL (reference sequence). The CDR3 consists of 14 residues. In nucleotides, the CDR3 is TGTGCCAGCAGTCGAGAGGGAATCGGCACTGAAGCTTTCTTT. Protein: CASSREGIGTEAFF.

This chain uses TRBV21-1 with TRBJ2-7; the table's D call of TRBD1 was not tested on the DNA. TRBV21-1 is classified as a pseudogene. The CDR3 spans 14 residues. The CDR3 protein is CASSHRPRSYEQYF. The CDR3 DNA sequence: TGTGCCAGCAGTCACAGGCCACGCTCCTACGAGCAGTACTTC.

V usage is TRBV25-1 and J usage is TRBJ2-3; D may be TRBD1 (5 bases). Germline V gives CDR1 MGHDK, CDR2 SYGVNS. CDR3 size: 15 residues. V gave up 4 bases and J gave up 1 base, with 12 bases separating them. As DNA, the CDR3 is TGTGCCAGCAGTGCTGGGCAGGGCGGCACAGATACGCAGTATTTT. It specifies CASSAGQGGTDTQYF.

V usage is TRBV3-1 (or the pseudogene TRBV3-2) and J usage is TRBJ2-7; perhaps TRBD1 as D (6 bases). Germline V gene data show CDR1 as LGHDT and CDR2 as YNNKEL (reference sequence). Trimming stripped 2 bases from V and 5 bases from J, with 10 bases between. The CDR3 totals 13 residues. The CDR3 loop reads CASSQNRAHEQYF. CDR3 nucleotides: TGTGCCAGCAGCCAAAACAGGGCCCACGAGCAGTACTTC.

For the CDR3, the DNA is TGTGCCAGCAGCCCTAGGGTAGCGATCCTTGGAAACACCATATATTTT. The encoded protein is CASSPRVAILGNTIYF. The chain joins TRBV7-9 to TRBJ1-3; D is ambiguous. CDR1 is SEHNR, CDR2 FQNEAQ, per germline (reference sequence). The CDR3 contains 16 residues. Trimming stripped 5 bases from V and 3 bases from J, with 17 bases between.

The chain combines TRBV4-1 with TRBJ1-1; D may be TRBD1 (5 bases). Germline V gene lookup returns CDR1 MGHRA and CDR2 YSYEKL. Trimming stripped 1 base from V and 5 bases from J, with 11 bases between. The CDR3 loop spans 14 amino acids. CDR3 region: CASSQVGGITEAFF. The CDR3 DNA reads TGCGCCAGCAGCCAAGTGGGGGGAATAACTGAAGCTTTCTTT.

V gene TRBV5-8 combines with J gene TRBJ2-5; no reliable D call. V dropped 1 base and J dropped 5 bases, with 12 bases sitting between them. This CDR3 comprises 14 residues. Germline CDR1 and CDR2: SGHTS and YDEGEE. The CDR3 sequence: CASSLNLGLETQYF. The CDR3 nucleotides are TGTGCCAGCAGCTTGAATTTGGGCTTGGAGACCCAGTACTTC.

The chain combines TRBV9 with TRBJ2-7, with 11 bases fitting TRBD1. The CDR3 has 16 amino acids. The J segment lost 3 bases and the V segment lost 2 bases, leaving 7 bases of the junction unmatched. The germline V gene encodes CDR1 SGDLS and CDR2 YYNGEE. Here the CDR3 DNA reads TGTGCCAGCAGCGTGAGCCCCGGGACAGGGGGCTACGAGCAGTACTTC. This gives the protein CASSVSPGTGGYEQYF.

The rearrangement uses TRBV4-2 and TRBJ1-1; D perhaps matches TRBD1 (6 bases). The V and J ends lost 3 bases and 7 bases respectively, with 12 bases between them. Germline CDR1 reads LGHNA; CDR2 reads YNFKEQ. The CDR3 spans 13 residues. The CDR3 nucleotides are TGTGCCAGCAGCCAGATGGCGGACAGTGAAGCTTTCTTT. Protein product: CASSQMADSEAFF.

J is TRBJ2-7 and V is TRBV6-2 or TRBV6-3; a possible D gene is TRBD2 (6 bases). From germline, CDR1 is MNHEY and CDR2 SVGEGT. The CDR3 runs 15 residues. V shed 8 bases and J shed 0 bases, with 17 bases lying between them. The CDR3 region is CASGSPGVPSYEQYF. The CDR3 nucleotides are TGTGCCAGCGGTTCTCCGGGGGTACCCTCCTACGAGCAGTACTTC.

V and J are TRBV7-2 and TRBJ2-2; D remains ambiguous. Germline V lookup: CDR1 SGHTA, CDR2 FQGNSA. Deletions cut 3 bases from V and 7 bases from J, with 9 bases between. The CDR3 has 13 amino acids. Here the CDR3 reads CASSFSESGELFF. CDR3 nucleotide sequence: TGTGCCAGCAGCTTCTCTGAGAGCGGGGAGCTGTTTTTT.

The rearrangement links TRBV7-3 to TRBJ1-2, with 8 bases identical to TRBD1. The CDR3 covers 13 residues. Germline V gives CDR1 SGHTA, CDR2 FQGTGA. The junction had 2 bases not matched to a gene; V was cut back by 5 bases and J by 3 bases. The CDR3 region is CASSPGQDYGYTF. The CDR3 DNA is TGTGCCAGCAGCCCGGGACAGGACTATGGCTACACCTTC.

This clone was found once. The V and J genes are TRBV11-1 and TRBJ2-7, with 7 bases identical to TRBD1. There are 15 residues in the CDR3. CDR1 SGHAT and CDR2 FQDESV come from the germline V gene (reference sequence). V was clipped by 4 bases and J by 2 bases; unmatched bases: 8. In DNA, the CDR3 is TGTGCCAGCAGCTCCATCCGGACAGGTACCTACGAGCAGTACTTC. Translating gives CASSSIRTGTYEQYF.

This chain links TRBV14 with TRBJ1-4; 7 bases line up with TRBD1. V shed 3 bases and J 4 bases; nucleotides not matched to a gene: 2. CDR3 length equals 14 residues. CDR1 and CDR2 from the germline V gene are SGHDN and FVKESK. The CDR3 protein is CASSQTGNNEKLFF. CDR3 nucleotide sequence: TGTGCCAGCAGCCAGACAGGGAATAATGAAAAACTGTTTTTT.

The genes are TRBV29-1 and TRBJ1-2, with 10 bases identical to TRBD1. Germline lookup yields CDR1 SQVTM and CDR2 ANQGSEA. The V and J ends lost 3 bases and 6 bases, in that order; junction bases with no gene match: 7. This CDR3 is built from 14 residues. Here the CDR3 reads CSVDRSGQGDGYTF. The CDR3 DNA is TGCAGCGTTGATCGGAGCGGACAGGGGGATGGCTACACCTTC.

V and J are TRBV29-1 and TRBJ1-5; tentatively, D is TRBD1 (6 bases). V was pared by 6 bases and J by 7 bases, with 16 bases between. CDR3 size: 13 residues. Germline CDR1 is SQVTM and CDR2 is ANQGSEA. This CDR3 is CSVVQGWEQPQHF. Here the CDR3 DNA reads TGCAGCGTCGTACAGGGATGGGAGCAGCCCCAGCATTTT.

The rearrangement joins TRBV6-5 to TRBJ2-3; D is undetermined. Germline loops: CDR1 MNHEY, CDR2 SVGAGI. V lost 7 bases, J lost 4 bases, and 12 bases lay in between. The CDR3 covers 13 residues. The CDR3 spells CASTRHTADTQYF. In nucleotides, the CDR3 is TGTGCCAGCACCAGACATACGGCAGATACGCAGTATTTT.

The DNA of the CDR3 is TGTGCCAGCAGTTTTGATGGGGACAGCTACACCTTC. This translates into CASSFDGDSYTF. The chain links TRBV12-3 or TRBV12-4 to TRBJ1-2, with D tentatively TRBD1 (6 bases). This CDR3 region has 12 residues. V was pared by 3 bases and J by 9 bases, with 11 bases between.

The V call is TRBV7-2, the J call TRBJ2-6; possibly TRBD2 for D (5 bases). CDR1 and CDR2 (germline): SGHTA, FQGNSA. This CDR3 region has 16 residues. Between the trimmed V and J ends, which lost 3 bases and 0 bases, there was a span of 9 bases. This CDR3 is CASSFPGDSGANVLTF. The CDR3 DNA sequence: TGTGCCAGCAGCTTCCCCGGGGACTCTGGGGCCAACGTCCTGACTTTC.

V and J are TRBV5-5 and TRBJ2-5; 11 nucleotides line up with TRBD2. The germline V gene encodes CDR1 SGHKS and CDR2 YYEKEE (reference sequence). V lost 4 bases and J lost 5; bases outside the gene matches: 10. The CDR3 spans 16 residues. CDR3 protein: CASSPLAGGGFETQYF. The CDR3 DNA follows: TGTGCCAGCAGCCCCCTAGCGGGGGGCGGATTTGAGACCCAGTACTTC. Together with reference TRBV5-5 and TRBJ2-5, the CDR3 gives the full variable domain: DAGVTQSPTHLIKTRGQQVTLRCSPISGHKSVSWYQQVLGQGPQFIFQYYEKEERGRGNFPDRFSARQFPNYSSELNVNALLLGDSALYLCASSPLAGGGFETQYFGPGTRLLVL.